These 19 T cell receptor beta chains originate from one sample sequenced in a study of human T cells and chemical hapten exposure. Time point denoted: patch test 2, 6 weeks after DPC sensitization. Indicated treatment: therapeutic diphenylcyclopropenone sensitization with weekly scalp DPC. TCRdb re-derived calls from the RACE reads in MiXCR, one entry per CDR3 protein. The sample includes roughly 100,000 distinct CDR3 sequences, 7.5% to 10% of them seen just once. The input for sequencing was whole blood, taken in connection with sensitization to the hapten diphenylcyclopropenone (DPC). Receptors originate from a woman aged 40 to 50 with alopecia areata. Some clones in this sample may be carry-over from other donors' samples.

This clonotype has at least ten counts. The chain recombines TRBV9 with TRBJ2-5; perhaps TRBD1 as D (6 bases). The germline V gene has CDR1 SGDLS and CDR2 YYNGEE. The length of the CDR3 is 16 residues. The V end lost 0 bases, the J end lost 1 base, and 13 bases lay between the germline ends. The CDR3 coding sequence is TGTGCCAGCAGCGTAGCTAGCTGGGGGCCCCAAGAGACCCAGTACTTC. Encoded protein: CASSVASWGPQETQYF.

The V and J genes are TRBV20-1 and TRBJ1-5; TRBD1 matches 10 bases. Germline assignment: CDR1 DFQATT and CDR2 SNEGSKA (reference sequence). This CDR3 spans 16 amino acids. V was pared by 6 bases and J by 4 bases, with 12 bases of the junction left unmatched. This CDR3 is CSATSPGQGWNQPQHF. CDR3 in DNA: TGCAGTGCCACTAGTCCGGGACAGGGGTGGAATCAGCCCCAGCATTTT.

This clonotype was counted at least ten times. V is TRBV30 and J is TRBJ2-2; D remains ambiguous. CDR1 is GTSNPN, CDR2 SVGIG, per germline (reference sequence). V lost 1 base to trimming and J lost 6 bases, with 6 bases between them. The CDR3 covers 12 residues. The CDR3 region is CAWSETSGELFF. Written as DNA, the CDR3 is TGTGCCTGGAGTGAAACATCCGGGGAGCTGTTTTTT.

This clonotype was seen repeatedly, ten times or more. The chain joins TRBV18 to TRBJ1-5, with a tentative D call TRBD1 (5 bases). The CDR3 totals 14 residues. Germline loops: CDR1 KGHSH, CDR2 LQKENI. V lost 4 bases, J lost 3 bases, and 10 bases lay in between. CDR3 in amino acids: CASSLQTVNQPQHF. Here the CDR3 DNA reads TGTGCCAGCTCACTACAGACAGTCAATCAGCCCCAGCATTTT.

The V call is TRBV10-3, the J call TRBJ2-7; tentatively, D is TRBD1 or TRBD2 (5 bases each). The germline V and J ends were trimmed by 3 bases and 0 bases, with 12 bases remaining between them. The CDR3 contains 15 residues. Germline CDR1 reads ENHRY; CDR2 reads SYGVKD. The CDR3 here is CAISDGGQTSYEQYF. The DNA of the CDR3 is TGTGCCATCAGTGATGGGGGTCAGACCTCCTACGAGCAGTACTTC.

The chain joins TRBV6-5 to TRBJ2-1, with D tentatively TRBD1 (6 bases). The CDR3 covers 14 residues. The germline V gene has CDR1 MNHEY and CDR2 SVGAGI. Trimming stripped 0 bases from V and 7 bases from J, with 10 bases between. Here the CDR3 reads CASSYSYRENEQFF. In DNA form, the CDR3 reads TGTGCCAGCAGTTACTCATACAGGGAGAATGAGCAGTTCTTC.

J is TRBJ1-4 and V is TRBV28; D might be TRBD1 (6 bases). Per the germline V gene, CDR1 is MDHEN and CDR2 is SYDVKM. Trimming pared 6 bases from V and 11 bases from J, leaving 13 bases between. This CDR3 comprises 12 residues. CDR3 amino acids: CASSYPGAKLFF. CDR3 nucleotide sequence: TGTGCCAGCAGCTACCCAGGGGCCAAACTGTTTTTT.

This clonotype has just a few counts. The chain links TRBV3-1 to TRBJ2-2; D remains ambiguous. Trimming took off 1 base at V and 10 bases at J, with 13 bases between the two ends. CDR1 LGHDT and CDR2 YNNKEL come from the germline V gene (reference sequence). This CDR3 is built from 14 residues. For the CDR3, the DNA is TGTGCCAGCAGCCAAGCTCAAGGATCTGAGGAGCTGTTTTTT. Encoded protein: CASSQAQGSEELFF.

The V and J genes are TRBV12-3 or TRBV12-4 and TRBJ1-1; the match to TRBD1 covers 9 bases. The CDR3 is 14 amino acids. V shed 7 bases and J 7 bases; nucleotides not matched to a gene: 10. The CDR3 nucleotides read TGTGCCAGCACCCCCCAGACAGGGGGAAGTGAAGCTTTCTTT. This sequence encodes CASTPQTGGSEAFF.

The V and J genes are TRBV7-3 and TRBJ2-1; TRBD2 matches 12 bases. The V and J ends lost 5 bases and 3 bases, in that order; junction bases with no gene match: 5. The CDR3 has 16 residues. Germline V gene lookup returns CDR1 SGHTA and CDR2 FQGTGA. CDR3 in amino acids: CASSPRLAGDYNEQFF. The CDR3, as DNA: TGTGCCAGCAGCCCCAGACTAGCGGGGGACTACAATGAGCAGTTCTTC.

The genes are TRBV6-1 and TRBJ2-3; 7 bases fit TRBD2. CDR1 is MNHNS, CDR2 SASEGT, per germline. J lost 6 bases, V lost 4 bases, and 13 bases had no gene match. This CDR3 has 16 amino acids. The CDR3 loop reads CASSGTYMGLKDTQYF. In nucleotides, the CDR3 is TGTGCCAGCAGTGGGACCTATATGGGACTAAAGGATACGCAGTATTTT.

The gene calls are TRBV20-1 and TRBJ2-7, with 10 bases lining up with TRBD1. Germline loops: CDR1 DFQATT, CDR2 SNEGSKA (reference sequence). There are 15 residues in the CDR3. V shed 0 bases, J shed 2 bases, and the junction held 4 bases outside the gene matches. DNA of the CDR3: TGCAGTGCTAGAGATCCGGGACAGGGGACCTACGAGCAGTACTTC. Translation: CSARDPGQGTYEQYF.

Only a few counts were recorded for this clonotype. V and J are TRBV4-1 and TRBJ1-5; 9 bases line up with TRBD1. Germline V gene lookup returns CDR1 MGHRA and CDR2 YSYEKL. The CDR3 has 16 amino acids. The trim removed 1 base at V and 0 bases at J, leaving 1 base unmatched. The CDR3 spells CASSQGTGDSNQPQHF. The DNA of the CDR3 is TGCGCCAGCAGCCAAGGGACAGGGGATAGCAATCAGCCCCAGCATTTT.

The chain has TRBV27 and TRBJ2-1, with D maybe TRBD2 (5 bases). The germline V gene encodes CDR1 MNHEY and CDR2 SMNVEV (reference sequence). V was cut by 6 bases and J by 4 bases, with 22 bases left in between. The CDR3 spans 17 residues. CDR3 region: CASSPGGSGVGYNEQFF. The CDR3 DNA follows: TGTGCCAGCAGCCCCGGAGGAAGCGGAGTGGGGTACAATGAGCAGTTCTTC.

This clonotype was detected ten times or more. This chain joins TRBV4-3 and TRBJ2-1, with a tentative D call TRBD2 (5 bases). V was shortened by 0 bases and J by 8 bases, with 17 bases between the two germline ends. CDR3 size: 16 residues. The germline gives CDR1 LGHNA, CDR2 YSLEER. The CDR3 reads CASSQEEWELRDEQFF. The DNA for the CDR3 is TGCGCCAGCAGCCAAGAGGAGTGGGAGCTCCGGGATGAGCAGTTCTTC.

This clonotype was seen repeatedly, ten times or more. The V gene is TRBV5-1, the J gene TRBJ2-1; TRBD2 is a possible D gene (6 bases). Trimming took off 3 bases at V and 0 bases at J, with 13 bases between the two ends. Germline V CDR1 and CDR2: SGHRS, YFSETQ. The CDR3 contains 16 residues. The CDR3 nucleotides are TGCGCCAGCAGCTCCGTGGACGGGAGCTCCTACAATGAGCAGTTCTTC. Amino acids: CASSSVDGSSYNEQFF.

The V call is TRBV5-5, the J call TRBJ1-1; TRBD1 is a possible D gene (5 bases). Trimming shortened V by 4 bases and J by 1 base, and 11 bases separated the two germline ends. CDR3 length equals 14 residues. Looked up from germline, CDR1 is SGHKS and CDR2 is YYEKEE (reference sequence). For the CDR3, the DNA is TGTGCCAGCAGCCCGGGACGACAGAACACTGAAGCTTTCTTT. Amino acids: CASSPGRQNTEAFF.

This clonotype was seen at least ten times. The chain carries TRBV19 and TRBJ2-1; possible D gene TRBD2, 5 bases. V was clipped by 3 bases and J by 7 bases, with 13 bases between them. The CDR3 length is 14 residues. The germline gives CDR1 LNHDA, CDR2 SQIVND (reference sequence). The CDR3 DNA reads as TGTGCCAGTAGTATGATCTCGGGGTCTAATGAGCAGTTCTTC. Protein sequence: CASSMISGSNEQFF.

The chain recombines TRBV7-2 with TRBJ1-6; 9 nucleotides line up with TRBD1. This CDR3 is 16 amino acids long. V lost 1 base, J lost 7 bases, and 5 bases stayed unmatched. CDR1 and CDR2 from the germline V gene are SGHTA and FQGNSA. CDR3 sequence: CASSLVAGTGNSPLHF. The CDR3 DNA reads TGTGCCAGCAGCTTAGTTGCTGGGACAGGGAATTCACCCCTCCACTTT.